This T cell receptor (beta chain) was captured in a study of blood T cell repertoires in COVID-19. About the research overall: Researchers got acute and convalescent COVID-19 samples from the United States, Italy and Spain. T cells, B-cell-depleted T cells, or PBMCs supplied cDNA or gDNA.

Authors' methods: By means of reference gene primer amplification, nucleated cell counts were estimated. Method: immunoSEQ multiplex PCR; TCRdb's copy keeps in-frame clones and lacks some. Clone size and V and J calls were adopted from that table, with D and trimming inferred from the DNA. The sample yields 9,500 to 15,000 clones, around 83% seen once. This clone was seen a handful of times. The CDR3 sequence is 14 residues long. V lost 1 base and J lost 5, with 12 bases in between. Germline assignment: CDR1 SGHTA and CDR2 FQGNSA. The sequenced material came from peripheral blood. The sequence came from a human donor in a cohort sampled during active COVID-19. V usage is TRBV7-2 and J usage is TRBJ2-7, with TRBD2 as a possible D gene (6 bases). The CDR3: CASSLGDGSHEQYF. For the CDR3, the DNA is TGTGCCAGCAGCTTAGGTGACGGGAGCCACGAGCAGTACTTC.